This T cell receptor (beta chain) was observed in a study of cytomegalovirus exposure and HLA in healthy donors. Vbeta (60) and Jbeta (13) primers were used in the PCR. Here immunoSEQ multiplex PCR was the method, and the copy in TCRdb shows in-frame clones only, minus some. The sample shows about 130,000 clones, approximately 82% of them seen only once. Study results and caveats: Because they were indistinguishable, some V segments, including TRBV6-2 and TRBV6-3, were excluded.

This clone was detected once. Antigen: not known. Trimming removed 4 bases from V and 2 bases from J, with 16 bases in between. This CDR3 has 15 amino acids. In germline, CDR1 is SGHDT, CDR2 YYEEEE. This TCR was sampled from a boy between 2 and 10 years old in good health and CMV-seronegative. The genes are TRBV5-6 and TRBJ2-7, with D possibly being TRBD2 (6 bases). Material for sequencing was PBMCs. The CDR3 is CASSPEVADTYEQYF. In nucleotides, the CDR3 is TGTGCCAGCAGCCCCGAGGTAGCGGACACCTACGAGCAGTACTTC. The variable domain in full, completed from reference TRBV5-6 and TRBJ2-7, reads DAGVTQSPTHLIKTRGQQVTLRCSPKSGHDTVSWYQQALGQGPQFIFQYYEEEERQRGNFPDRFSGHQFPNYSSELNVNALLLGDSALYLCASSPEVADTYEQYFGPGTRLTVT.